The clone carrying this T cell receptor (beta chain) was counted between two and nine times. TCRdb's table, derived via immunoSEQ multiplex PCR, lists solely in-frame clones and lacks some. In the table there are under 150,000 clones, roughly 89% of which are singletons. These data originate in a study of control samples from healthy donors and cancer patients. The sequenced material came from PBMCs. The TCR sequence derives from a man in his fifties with head and neck cancer.

CDR3 sequence reads: CASSPGGSTDTQYF. The CDR3 DNA is TGCGCCAGCAGCCCCGGGGGAAGTACAGATACGCAGTATTTT. The chain is built from TRBV5-1 and TRBJ2-3, with a possible D match to TRBD2 (6 bases). Trimming cost V 4 bases and J 3 bases, with 12 bases left between them. Per germline, CDR1 SGHRS and CDR2 YFSETQ. The CDR3 totals 14 residues.